The 7 T cell receptor beta chains in this list originate from one sample, sequenced in a study of radiotherapy plus CTLA-4 blockade in lung cancer. The repertoire was sequenced with immunoSEQ multiplex PCR; TCRdb's copy has only in-frame clones and lacks some. The sample has 9,500 to 15,000 clones; about 80% are singletons. The material was peripheral blood, obtained from a patient treated with radiotherapy plus ipilimumab. The receptors shown here come from a human donor with non-small cell lung cancer that progressed on radiotherapy plus ipilimumab.

This CDR3 is CASSQGVTGNTIYF. The CDR3 coding sequence is TGTGCCAGCAGTCAAGGGGTGACTGGAAACACCATATATTTT. The chain recombines TRBV6-5 with TRBJ1-3, with D tentatively TRBD1 (5 bases). Germline CDR1 is MNHEY and CDR2 is SVGAGI. The CDR3 extends over 14 amino acids. V lost 5 bases and J lost 2, with 10 bases in between.

J is TRBJ2-7 and V is TRBV9; D is perhaps TRBD1 (6 bases). Deletions cut 2 bases from V and 1 base from J, with 13 bases between. The length of the CDR3 is 15 residues. Germline V lookup: CDR1 SGDLS, CDR2 YYNGEE. The CDR3: CASSVSTGSSYEQYF. In DNA form, the CDR3 reads TGTGCCAGCAGCGTCTCGACAGGATCTTCCTACGAGCAGTACTTC.

The V gene is TRBV18, the J gene TRBJ2-7; D is perhaps TRBD1 (6 bases). The CDR3 is 12 residues long. Looked up from germline, CDR1 is KGHSH and CDR2 is LQKENI. V was shortened by 1 base and J by 6 bases, with 7 bases between the two germline ends. The CDR3 spells CASSPQTGEQYF. Written as DNA, the CDR3 is TGTGCCAGCTCACCACAGACAGGCGAGCAGTACTTC. Combining the CDR3 with reference TRBV18 and TRBJ2-7 gives the whole variable domain NAGVMQNPRHLVRRRGQEARLRCSPMKGHSHVYWYRQLPEEGLKFMVYLQKENIIDESGMPKERFSAEFPKEGPSILRIQQVVRGDSAAYFCASSPQTGEQYFGPGTRLTVT.

V gene TRBV7-9 combines with J gene TRBJ1-3; TRBD1 is a possible D gene (6 bases). The CDR3 is made up of 18 amino acids. Trimming took off 5 bases at V and 0 bases at J, with 20 bases between the two ends. The germline CDR1 and CDR2 sequences are SEHNR and FQNEAQ (reference sequence). For the CDR3, the DNA is TGTGCCAGCAGCCCACGGACAGCCCAGTATAACTCTGGAAACACCATATATTTT. Its protein is CASSPRTAQYNSGNTIYF.

This chain links TRBV11-2 with TRBJ1-2, with TRBD1 as a possible D gene (5 bases). CDR3 size: 15 residues. Trimming took off 1 base at V and 3 bases at J, with 12 bases between the two ends. CDR1 and CDR2 from the germline V gene are SGHAT and FQNNGV. The CDR3 loop is CASSLALRVDYGYTF. The CDR3 DNA is TGTGCCAGCAGCTTAGCCCTCAGGGTTGACTATGGCTACACCTTC.

CDR3 residues: CASSPPGGSTDTQYF. The CDR3, as DNA: TGTGCCAGCAGCCCCCCTGGGGGCTCCACAGATACGCAGTATTTT. The chain recombines TRBV5-6 with TRBJ2-3, with a possible D match to TRBD1 (6 bases). Trimming took off 4 bases at V and 2 bases at J, with 14 bases between the two ends. The CDR3 totals 15 residues. The germline gives CDR1 SGHDT, CDR2 YYEEEE.

The rearrangement links TRBV6-1 to TRBJ2-2, with TRBD1 matching over 8 bases. Germline lookup yields CDR1 MNHNS and CDR2 SASEGT. The CDR3 covers 14 residues. V gave up 3 bases and J gave up 5 bases; unmatched junction bases: 2. CDR3 DNA: TGTGCCAGCAGTGACCGGACAGGGACCGGGGAGCTGTTTTTT. It codes for CASSDRTGTGELFF.